The rows below give T cell receptor beta chains drawn from one sample of a study of cytomegalovirus exposure and HLA in healthy donors. The protocol was immunoSEQ multiplex PCR, while the TCRdb copy is restricted to in-frame clones and leaves out a portion. The data contain just over 200,000 clones, 65% to 80% of them singletons. Sequenced material: PBMCs. These receptors originate from a man aged 50-59 years in good health and CMV-seronegative. Both conserved end residues are part of each CDR3. D genes are given only for firm matches. Part of the rows lack a size; the others show once, few, many or a class for expanded clones.

J: TRBJ2-3
D: TRBD1
length: 15
V: TRBV5-1
size: .
DNA: TGCGCCAGCAGCCTGGACAGGGCCAGCACAGATACGCAGTATTTT
CDR3: CASSLDRASTDTQYF

J: TRBJ2-7
D: .
length: 14
V: TRBV7-9
size: few
DNA: TGTGCCAGCAGCCGACTGGGGGGAGGCTACGAGCAGTACTTC
CDR3: CASSRLGGGYEQYF

J: TRBJ1-4
D: TRBD1
length: 14
V: TRBV6-6
size: .
DNA: TGTGCCAGCAGTTACTCGACAGGGGGAGAAAAACTGTTTTTT
CDR3: CASSYSTGGEKLFF

J: TRBJ1-2
D: .
length: 14
V: TRBV18
size: .
DNA: TGTGCCAGCTCACCACCTGAGGGAAACTATGGCTACACCTTC
CDR3: CASSPPEGNYGYTF

J: TRBJ2-1
D: TRBD2
length: 16
V: TRBV15
size: .
DNA: TGTGCCACCAGCAGAAGAGCTAGCGGGAGGGACAATGAGCAGTTCTTC
CDR3: CATSRRASGRDNEQFF

J: TRBJ2-7
D: TRBD1
length: 15
V: TRBV6-6
size: .
DNA: TGTGCCAGCAGTCCTCCACGGACAGGGGCCTACGAGCAGTACTTC
CDR3: CASSPPRTGAYEQYF

J: TRBJ2-7
D: .
length: 15
V: TRBV6-1
size: .
DNA: TGTGCCAGCAGAGTGGAGGGAAGCCTCTCCTACGAGCAGTACTTC
CDR3: CASRVEGSLSYEQYF

J: TRBJ2-1
D: .
length: 16
V: TRBV4-2
size: .
DNA: TGTGCCAGCAGCCAAGCCCTGCTAGCTCCCAACAATGAGCAGTTCTTC
CDR3: CASSQALLAPNNEQFF

J: TRBJ2-5
D: .
length: 14
V: TRBV7-3
size: .
DNA: TGTGCCAGCAGCTTAACGGACAGCCAAGAGACCCAGTACTTC
CDR3: CASSLTDSQETQYF

J: TRBJ2-6
D: TRBD1
length: 17
V: TRBV27
size: .
DNA: TGTGCCAGCACCCCGGGACAGGGTTCCTCTGGGGCCAACGTCCTGACTTTC
CDR3: CASTPGQGSSGANVLTF

J: TRBJ2-7
D: TRBD1
length: 15
V: TRBV30
size: .
DNA: TGTGCCTGGGAGTTACCCCGGGACAGGGCCCCCGAGCAGTACTTC
CDR3: CAWELPRDRAPEQYF

J: TRBJ2-7
D: .
length: 16
V: TRBV19
size: .
DNA: TGTGCCAGTAGTACGGAGGGGGCAGGACGGCCCTACGAGCAGTACTTC
CDR3: CASSTEGAGRPYEQYF

J: TRBJ1-4
D: .
length: 14
V: TRBV19
size: .
DNA: TGTGCCAGTAGTATCGGACAGATTAATGAAAAACTGTTTTTT
CDR3: CASSIGQINEKLFF

J: TRBJ2-1
D: TRBD2
length: 15
V: TRBV7-8
size: once
DNA: TGTGCCAGCAGCGCCTCGGGACTAGCGCACCATGAGCAGTTCTTC
CDR3: CASSASGLAHHEQFF

J: TRBJ2-3
D: TRBD1
length: 16
V: TRBV9
size: .
DNA: TGTGCCAGCAGCGTAGTTGGCCAGGGGGCAACAGATACGCAGTATTTT
CDR3: CASSVVGQGATDTQYF

J: TRBJ2-4
D: .
length: 14
V: TRBV5-1
size: once
DNA: TGCGCCAGCAGCTTGGTAGCTCAAGAAAACATTCAGTACTTC
CDR3: CASSLVAQENIQYF